This TCR beta chain was profiled in a study of T-cell memory formation after mild COVID-19. From the 5' RACE reads, TCRdb called clonotypes with MiXCR, one entry per CDR3 protein. The sample shows 340,000 or so distinct CDR3 sequences, over 10% of them seen only once. Trimming at V came to 4 bases and at J to 5 bases, leaving 4 bases not matched to a gene. The germline gives CDR1 LNHNV, CDR2 YYDKDF (reference sequence). There are 14 residues in the CDR3. Sequencing used PBMCs or a T cell subset sorted from them (not recorded which). The TCR sequence derives from a man younger than 35 who had mild COVID-19 (a few samples of this study predate the infection). Cell type and time point are not known. The chain links TRBV15 to TRBJ2-7; 11 positions agree with TRBD1. The CDR3 nucleotides read TGTGCCACCAGCAACCGGGACAGGGGGGACGAGCAGTACTTC. This sequence encodes CATSNRDRGDEQYF. Full variable domain (rest looked up from reference TRBV15 and TRBJ2-7): DAMVIQNPRYQVTQFGKPVTLSCSQTLNHNVMYWYQQKSSQAPKLLFHYYDKDFNNEADTPDNFQSRRPNTSFCFLDIRSPGLGDTAMYLCATSNRDRGDEQYFGPGTRLTVT.